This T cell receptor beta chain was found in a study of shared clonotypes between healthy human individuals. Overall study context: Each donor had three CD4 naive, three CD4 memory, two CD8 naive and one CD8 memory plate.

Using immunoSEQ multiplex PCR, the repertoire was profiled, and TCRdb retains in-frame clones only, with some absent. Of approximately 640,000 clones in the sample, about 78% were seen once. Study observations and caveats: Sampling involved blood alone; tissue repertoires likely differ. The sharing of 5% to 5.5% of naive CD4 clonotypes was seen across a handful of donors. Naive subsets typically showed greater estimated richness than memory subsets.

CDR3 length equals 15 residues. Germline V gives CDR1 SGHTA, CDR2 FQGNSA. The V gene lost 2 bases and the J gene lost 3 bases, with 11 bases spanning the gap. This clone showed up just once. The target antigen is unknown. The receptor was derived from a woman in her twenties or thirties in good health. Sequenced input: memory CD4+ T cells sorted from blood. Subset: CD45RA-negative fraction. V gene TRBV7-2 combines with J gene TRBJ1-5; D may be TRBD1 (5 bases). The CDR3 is CASSLLWDYNQPQHF. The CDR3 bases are TGTGCCAGCAGCTTACTGTGGGACTACAATCAGCCCCAGCATTTT.